One sample yielded the 20 T cell receptor beta chains listed below, sequenced in a study of T-cell reconstitution after alpha-beta-depleted transplantation in children. Unique molecular identifiers were incorporated into the prepared TCRbeta library. MiXCR, applied by TCRdb to the PCR reads, yields one record per CDR3 protein. The table lists more than 200,000 distinct CDR3 sequences, about 8.8% of them singletons. This material consisted of PBMCs from the stem cell graft donor, taken from the stem cell graft. These receptors were taken from a human donor who donated a stem cell graft to a child with SCID.

J is TRBJ1-5 and V is TRBV7-6, with 7 bases that match TRBD1. Trimming at V came to 5 bases and at J to 1 base, leaving 2 bases not matched to a gene. Germline V gives CDR1 SGHVS, CDR2 FNYEAQ. The CDR3 has 14 amino acids. The CDR3 DNA is TGTGCCAGCAGCCGGACAGGAAGCAATCAGCCCCAGCATTTT. Its protein is CASSRTGSNQPQHF.

There are many counts of this clonotype. J is TRBJ2-5 and V is TRBV18; D call uncertain. The V gene lost 4 bases and the J gene lost 2 bases, with 14 bases spanning the gap. CDR3 length equals 15 residues. Germline assignment: CDR1 KGHSH and CDR2 LQKENI. CDR3 DNA sequence: TGTGCCAGCTCACGACGGACCTCGATACAAGAGACCCAGTACTTC. This encodes CASSRRTSIQETQYF.

The table lists this clonotype with many counts. The CDR3 sequence: CSVVGTGELFF. In DNA, the CDR3 is TGCAGCGTTGTAGGGACGGGTGAACTGTTTTTT. The rearrangement uses TRBV29-1 and TRBJ1-4; the D gene is possibly TRBD1 (5 bases). Trimming pared 4 bases from V and 12 bases from J, leaving 12 bases between. CDR1 and CDR2 (germline): SQVTM, ANQGSEA. The CDR3 runs to 11 residues.

The table lists this clonotype with many counts. This chain links TRBV7-9 with TRBJ2-2, with a weak D call TRBD2 (5 bases). The germline V gene has CDR1 SEHNR and CDR2 FQNEAQ (reference sequence). The germline V and J ends were trimmed by 5 bases and 4 bases, with 14 bases remaining between them. The CDR3 sequence is 15 residues long. CDR3 protein: CASSPRFRGTGELFF. The CDR3 DNA is TGTGCCAGCAGCCCCCGGTTCCGGGGCACCGGGGAGCTGTTTTTT.

The table lists this clonotype with many counts. This chain joins TRBV12-3 or TRBV12-4 and TRBJ2-7; TRBD1 is a possible D gene (6 bases). Deletions cut 7 bases from V and 0 bases from J, with 22 bases between. The CDR3 runs to 17 residues. The CDR3 here is CASTPGEVGLGSYEQYF. As DNA, the CDR3 is TGTGCCAGCACCCCAGGGGAAGTGGGCCTGGGCTCCTACGAGCAGTACTTC.

Only a few counts were recorded for this clonotype. The chain uses TRBV18 and TRBJ1-2, with D unresolved. Looked up from germline, CDR1 is KGHSH and CDR2 is LQKENI. The V end was cut by 0 bases, the J end by 2 bases, with 7 bases between. The CDR3 runs 14 residues. The CDR3 DNA reads as TGTGCCAGCTCACCACCGGTCATCAACTATGGCTACACCTTC. Encoded protein: CASSPPVINYGYTF.

This clonotype appeared many times. This sequence joins TRBV7-2 and TRBJ2-2; TRBD1 matches at 8 bases. The trim removed 2 bases at V and 4 bases at J, leaving 6 bases unmatched. This CDR3 is 16 amino acids long. Germline lookup yields CDR1 SGHTA and CDR2 FQGNSA. CDR3 residues: CASSLQGAAGTGELFF. The CDR3 DNA is TGTGCCAGCAGCTTACAGGGGGCGGCGGGCACCGGGGAGCTGTTTTTT.

In this sample, this clonotype turned up many times. The V call is TRBV14, the J call TRBJ2-1; D unclear. Trimming pared 3 bases from V and 7 bases from J, leaving 10 bases between. Germline V gene sequence: CDR1 SGHDN, CDR2 FVKESK. The CDR3 totals 13 residues. The CDR3 bases are TGTGCCAGCAGCCAGCTCAGGCTTAATGAGCAGTTCTTC. Residues: CASSQLRLNEQFF. Using reference TRBV14 and TRBJ2-1 for the parts outside the CDR3, the full variable domain is EAGVTQFPSHSVIEKGQTVTLRCDPISGHDNLYWYRRVMGKEIKFLLHFVKESKQDESGMPNNRFLAERTGGTYSTLKVQPAELEDSGVYFCASSQLRLNEQFFGPGTRLTVL.

This clonotype showed up many times. V gene TRBV5-1 combines with J gene TRBJ1-5; D gene uncertain. CDR1 and CDR2 (germline): SGHRS, YFSETQ. The CDR3 is made up of 14 amino acids. Trimming pared 4 bases from V and 0 bases from J, leaving 8 bases between. The CDR3 sequence: CASSPSDSNQPQHF. DNA for the CDR3: TGCGCCAGCAGCCCCAGTGATAGCAATCAGCCCCAGCATTTT.

This clonotype was picked up a small number of times. The V and J genes are TRBV7-9 and TRBJ2-1; 9 nucleotides match TRBD2. CDR1 and CDR2 from the germline V gene are SEHNR and FQNEAQ (reference sequence). V was pared by 5 bases and J by 1 base, with 6 bases of the junction left unmatched. This CDR3 spans 16 amino acids. DNA of the CDR3: TGTGCCAGCAGCACTCAAAGCGGGGGGTCCTACAATGAGCAGTTCTTC. As protein: CASSTQSGGSYNEQFF.

This clonotype was observed at least ten times. The rearrangement links TRBV11-2 to TRBJ2-1; TRBD1 might be the D (6 bases). The V gene's germline CDR1 is SGHAT and CDR2 FQNNGV. The V end lost 5 bases, the J end lost 15 bases, and 17 bases lay between the germline ends. The length of the CDR3 is 12 residues. This chain's CDR3 is CASSTGTKQRFF. In DNA form, the CDR3 reads TGTGCCAGCAGCACCGGGACAAAGCAGCGGTTCTTC.

The sample holds many counts of this clonotype. This chain links TRBV20-1 with TRBJ2-1; D is possibly TRBD1 or TRBD2 (5 bases each). Between the trimmed V and J ends, which lost 7 bases and 4 bases, there was a span of 17 bases. Germline CDR1 is DFQATT and CDR2 is SNEGSKA (reference sequence). The CDR3 runs 14 residues. CDR3 in DNA: TGCAGTGTCAGGGTTTCGGGGTCTTACAATGAGCAGTTCTTC. Protein product: CSVRVSGSYNEQFF.

This clonotype came up many times. The genes are TRBV12-3 or TRBV12-4 and TRBJ2-3, with 7 bases identical to TRBD2. The length of the CDR3 is 15 residues. V trimming: 3 bases; J trimming: 6 bases; junction bases outside the gene matches: 9. CDR3 residues: CASSLGTIQSDTQYF. CDR3 nucleotides: TGTGCCAGCAGTTTGGGGACTATTCAGTCGGATACGCAGTATTTT.

Ten or more counts support this clonotype. The chain uses TRBV2 and TRBJ1-3; no reliable D call. The CDR3 has 16 amino acids. V was clipped by 8 bases and J by 0 bases, with 17 bases between them. Germline V gene data show CDR1 as SNHLY and CDR2 as FYNNEI. This CDR3 reads CASGDHRGFSGNTIYF. CDR3 DNA sequence: TGTGCCAGCGGGGATCACAGAGGCTTCTCTGGAAACACCATATATTTT.

With respect to this clonotype: One end of the junction varies from germline; a read error may be responsible. This rearrangement joins TRBV3-1 to TRBJ2-3; a possible D gene is TRBD2 (5 bases). In germline, CDR1 is LGHDT, CDR2 YNNKEL (reference sequence). The CDR3 runs to 17 residues. The CDR3 nucleotides read TGTGCCTGCAGCCAGCGGCTCTATCAGCCTGGCACAGATACGCAGTATTTT. Amino acids: CACSQRLYQPGTDTQYF.

At least ten counts were recorded for this clonotype. V usage is TRBV27 and J usage is TRBJ1-1; 9 nucleotides align to TRBD1. CDR1 MNHEY and CDR2 SMNVEV come from the germline V gene (reference sequence). The CDR3 consists of 15 residues. J lost 4 bases, V lost 6 bases, and 9 bases had no gene match. The CDR3 loop reads CASRPPRGQGTEAFF. CDR3 DNA sequence: TGTGCCAGCAGACCCCCCAGGGGACAGGGCACTGAAGCTTTCTTT.

This clonotype was seen repeatedly, ten times or more. CDR3 loop: CASSPGQSEQYF. The CDR3 region has the DNA TGTGCCAGCTCACCCGGACAGTCCGAGCAGTACTTC. The V call is TRBV18, the J call TRBJ2-7; D might be TRBD1 (6 bases). V dropped 3 bases and J dropped 6 bases, with 9 bases sitting between them. Germline assignment: CDR1 KGHSH and CDR2 LQKENI. The CDR3 extends over 12 amino acids.

Many counts were recorded for this clonotype. The chain couples TRBV20-1 to TRBJ2-1, with D tentatively TRBD2 (5 bases). Germline CDR1 DFQATT, CDR2 SNEGSKA (reference sequence). The CDR3 consists of 13 residues. Trimming cost V 4 bases and J 9 bases, with 16 bases left between them. CDR3 bases: TGCAGTGCTACCAGGACTTCTGGAGGTGAGCAGTTCTTC. It translates to CSATRTSGGEQFF.

This clonotype was seen only a few times. The rearrangement links TRBV20-1 to TRBJ2-2, with 9 bases aligning to TRBD2. The CDR3 is 17 residues long. V lost 3 bases and J lost 6; bases outside the gene matches: 14. CDR1 and CDR2 from the germline V gene are DFQATT and SNEGSKA (reference sequence). CDR3 amino acids: CSASNRRGRGGPGELFF. DNA for the CDR3: TGCAGTGCTAGCAACCGGCGGGGGCGGGGGGGCCCCGGGGAGCTGTTTTTT.

At least ten counts were recorded for this clonotype. The chain has TRBV7-9 and TRBJ2-3, with 7 positions matching TRBD2. The CDR3 is 14 residues long. Germline CDR1 is SEHNR and CDR2 is FQNEAQ (reference sequence). V trimming: 5 bases; J trimming: 4 bases; junction bases outside the gene matches: 6. The CDR3 protein is CASSMRSGADTQYF. CDR3 sequence (DNA): TGTGCCAGCAGCATGAGAAGCGGGGCAGATACGCAGTATTTT.